This TCR beta chain appears in the sequencing data of a study of a mutant IDH1 vaccine in newly diagnosed glioma. Study at large: Most had both radiotherapy and temozolomide beforehand; others had only one. Week 47 marked visit V13, whereas week 35 marked visit V12.

Turning to this clone: Its matching antigen is unknown.

Repertoires were generated with immunoSEQ multiplex PCR, while TCRdb's copy carries only in-frame clones and drops some. There are approximately 50,000 clones in the sample; more than 75% occur only once, and around 4.9% lies in the top ten. Time point specified: week 47, end of study. Topical imiquimod was applied with each vaccine dose, which held 300 ug of mutant IDH1 20-mer peptide. Germline V lookup: CDR1 SEHNR, CDR2 FQNEAQ (reference sequence). V lost 3 bases and J lost 6, with 17 bases in between. The CDR3 is made up of 16 amino acids. The chain is built from TRBV7-9 and TRBJ2-2, with D unresolved. The clonotype originates from a woman aged 40 to 49 with glioma. Some clones in this sample may be carry-over from other donors' samples. The source was PBMCs, collected from a glioma patient whose treatment included an IDH1 peptide vaccine. CDR3 DNA: TGTGCCAGCAGCTTGGGTAGGACCCTATCGCCCGGGGAGCTGTTTTTT. Its translation: CASSLGRTLSPGELFF.